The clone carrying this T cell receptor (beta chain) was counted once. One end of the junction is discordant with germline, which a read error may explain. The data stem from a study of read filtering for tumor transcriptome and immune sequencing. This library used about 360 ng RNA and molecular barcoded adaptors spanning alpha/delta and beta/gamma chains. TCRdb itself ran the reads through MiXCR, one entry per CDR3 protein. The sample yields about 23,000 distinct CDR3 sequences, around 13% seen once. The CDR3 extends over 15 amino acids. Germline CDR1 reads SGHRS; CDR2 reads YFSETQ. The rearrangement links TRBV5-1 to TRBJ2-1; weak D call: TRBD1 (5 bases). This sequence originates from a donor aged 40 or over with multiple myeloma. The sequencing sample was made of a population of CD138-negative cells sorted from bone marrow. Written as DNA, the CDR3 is TGCGCCGGCAGCTTGTCCCAGGGATCCTACAATGGGCAGTTCTTC. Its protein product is CAGSLSQGSYNGQFF.